One and the same sample provided the 20 T cell receptor beta chains below, sequenced in a study of blood T cell repertoires in COVID-19. Data came from immunoSEQ multiplex PCR; TCRdb stores just in-frame clones and leaves some out. Found here are approximately 110,000 clones, roughly 74% of them singletons; the top ten hold over 5.5%. Sample: peripheral blood. Source of these receptors: a man older than 75 with COVID-19, enrolled during active disease.

This clone came up a few times. The chain combines TRBV3-1 (or the pseudogene TRBV3-2) with TRBJ2-1, with 12 bases fitting TRBD2. The CDR3 spans 18 residues. Germline V CDR1 and CDR2: LGHDT, YNNKEL (reference sequence). The V gene end was trimmed by 0 bases and the J gene end by 6 bases; junction bases not matched to a gene: 9. The CDR3 is CASSQDGGSSGRANEQFF. The CDR3 DNA reads TGTGCCAGCAGCCAAGATGGGGGATCTAGCGGGAGGGCCAATGAGCAGTTCTTC.

This chain joins TRBV6-5 and TRBJ2-3; possible D gene TRBD2, 5 bases. Trimming removed 7 bases from V and 5 bases from J, with 13 bases in between. CDR3 length: 13 amino acids. CDR1 is MNHEY, CDR2 SVGAGI, per germline. DNA for the CDR3: TGTGCCAGCACCCCTTCCGGGGAAGATACGCAGTATTTT. It is translated as CASTPSGEDTQYF.

The chain joins TRBV5-5 to TRBJ1-1; D might be TRBD1 (6 bases). Germline V CDR1 and CDR2: SGHKS, YYEKEE (reference sequence). V was cut by 4 bases and J by 6 bases, with 13 bases left in between. The CDR3 sequence is 13 residues long. The CDR3 reads CASSGTGGSEAFF. CDR3 coding DNA: TGTGCCAGCAGCGGGACGGGGGGCTCTGAAGCTTTCTTT.

This clone was picked up a small number of times. The CDR3 protein is CASSLGGLAVSYEQYF. In DNA form, the CDR3 reads TGTGCCAGCAGCTTAGGGGGCCTAGCGGTCTCCTACGAGCAGTACTTC. The chain is built from TRBV11-2 and TRBJ2-7, with 7 nucleotides matching TRBD2. Trimming at V came to 1 base and at J to 0 bases, leaving 6 bases not matched to a gene. CDR1 SGHAT and CDR2 FQNNGV come from the germline V gene. The CDR3 runs 16 residues.

The chain recombines TRBV29-1 with TRBJ2-3, with TRBD2 matching over 10 bases. The germline V gene has CDR1 SQVTM and CDR2 ANQGSEA. V was pared by 5 bases and J by 2 bases, with 7 bases of the junction left unmatched. The CDR3 spans 15 residues. CDR3 nucleotides: TGCAGCGTTACCGACACTAGCGGGACCACAGATACGCAGTATTTT. Encoded protein: CSVTDTSGTTDTQYF.

V is TRBV10-3 and J is TRBJ2-1; 11 nucleotides line up with TRBD2. Germline V CDR1 and CDR2: ENHRY, SYGVKD. This CDR3 contains 15 residues. J lost 10 bases, V lost 4 bases, and 9 bases had no gene match. The CDR3: CAISVSTSGSIEQFF. The CDR3 DNA reads as TGTGCCATCAGTGTGAGTACTAGCGGGAGTATAGAGCAGTTCTTC.

The chain has TRBV18 and TRBJ1-1, with 8 positions matching TRBD1. There are 18 residues in the CDR3. V trimming: 3 bases; J trimming: 1 base; junction bases outside the gene matches: 13. Germline values: CDR1 KGHSH, CDR2 LQKENI. The DNA for the CDR3 is TGTGCCAGCTCACCGACCCCCGGGACAGGTTCAGGGAACACTGAAGCTTTCTTT. Its protein is CASSPTPGTGSGNTEAFF.

The chain combines TRBV2 with TRBJ1-2, with 9 bases fitting TRBD1. Per germline, CDR1 SNHLY and CDR2 FYNNEI. The CDR3 loop spans 14 amino acids. Unmatched junction bases numbered 5, after V lost 6 bases and J lost 3 bases. CDR3 sequence reads: CASSPQGADYGYTF. CDR3 coding DNA: TGTGCCAGCAGCCCACAGGGGGCGGACTATGGCTACACCTTC.

The chain has TRBV13 and TRBJ2-7, with TRBD1 matching 7 bases. The V and J ends lost 3 bases and 2 bases, in that order; junction bases with no gene match: 10. Germline values: CDR1 PRHDT, CDR2 FYEKMQ (reference sequence). The CDR3 is made up of 16 amino acids. The CDR3: CASSFWATGATYEQYF. The DNA of the CDR3 is TGTGCCAGCAGCTTCTGGGCTACAGGGGCCACCTACGAGCAGTACTTC.

This chain uses TRBV5-4 with TRBJ1-1; no definite D call. Per the germline V gene, CDR1 is SGHNT and CDR2 is YYREEE (reference sequence). The CDR3 is 15 residues long. Trimming cost V 0 bases and J 3 bases, with 12 bases left between them. The CDR3 coding sequence is TGTGCCAGCAGCTTGGCCGAGGAAGGATACACTGAAGCTTTCTTT. Protein: CASSLAEEGYTEAFF.

The chain has TRBV11-1 and TRBJ1-1, with D perhaps matching TRBD1 (5 bases). V shed 4 bases and J shed 1 base, with 10 bases lying between them. CDR1 is SGHAT, CDR2 FQDESV, per germline (reference sequence). There are 14 residues in the CDR3. The CDR3 DNA reads TGTGCCAGCAGCTCCCAGACAGCGAACACTGAAGCTTTCTTT. It specifies CASSSQTANTEAFF. Together with reference TRBV11-1 and TRBJ1-1, the CDR3 gives the full variable domain: EAEVAQSPRYKITEKSQAVAFWCDPISGHATLYWYRQILGQGPELLVQFQDESVVDDSQLPKDRFSAERLKGVDSTLKIQPAELGDSAMYLCASSSQTANTEAFFGQGTRLTVV.

The chain links TRBV5-1 to TRBJ1-1; 10 nucleotides agree with TRBD1. CDR3 size: 14 residues. CDR1 and CDR2 from the germline V gene are SGHRS and YFSETQ. J gave up 8 bases and V 0 bases, and 4 bases lay outside the gene matches. The CDR3 DNA reads TGCGCCAGCAGCTTGGGACAGGGGGCGGGAGAAGCTTTCTTT. The encoded protein is CASSLGQGAGEAFF.

This chain connects TRBV18 to TRBJ1-2, with 11 bases identical to TRBD1. Per the germline V gene, CDR1 is KGHSH and CDR2 is LQKENI. The junction had 6 bases not matched to a gene; V was cut back by 6 bases and J by 3 bases. The CDR3 spans 15 residues. CDR3 DNA sequence: TGTGCCAGCTCCCTCGGACAGGGGGCTCACTATGGCTACACCTTC. Amino acid sequence: CASSLGQGAHYGYTF.

The chain employs TRBV5-1 and TRBJ2-7; 7 bases align to TRBD1. The trim removed 0 bases at V and 4 bases at J, leaving 1 base unmatched. This CDR3 has 13 residues. Per the germline V gene, CDR1 is SGHRS and CDR2 is YFSETQ. CDR3 residues: CASSLGDRYEQYF. The DNA for the CDR3 is TGCGCCAGCAGCTTGGGGGACAGATACGAGCAGTACTTC.

The chain combines TRBV27 with TRBJ2-7; TRBD1 matches at 10 bases. With V trimmed by 7 bases and J by 7 bases, 4 bases remained unmatched. The CDR3 covers 12 residues. Germline CDR1 reads MNHEY; CDR2 reads SMNVEV (reference sequence). Written as DNA, the CDR3 is TGTGCCAGCAACTCGGACAGGGGGGAGCAGTACTTC. It specifies CASNSDRGEQYF.

This chain joins TRBV9 and TRBJ1-5; D unresolved. This CDR3 region has 14 residues. With 0 bases removed from V and 2 bases from J, the gap between germline ends came to 6 bases. Germline CDR1 is SGDLS and CDR2 is YYNGEE. The DNA of the CDR3 is TGTGCCAGCAGCGTAGACGGGGGCAATCAGCCCCAGCATTTT. This gives the protein CASSVDGGNQPQHF.

The chain has TRBV4-3 and TRBJ2-2; TRBD2 aligns across 7 bases. Germline-derived CDR1 and CDR2 are LGHNA and YSLEER. The length of the CDR3 is 17 residues. The junction had 9 bases not matched to a gene; V was cut back by 4 bases and J by 1 base. The CDR3 protein is CASSRRTRIGNTGELFF. Written as DNA, the CDR3 is TGCGCCAGCAGCCGAAGGACTAGAATAGGGAACACCGGGGAGCTGTTTTTT.

The rearrangement joins TRBV2 to TRBJ1-4, with a possible D match to TRBD1 (5 bases). CDR1 and CDR2 from the germline V gene are SNHLY and FYNNEI. The CDR3 has 15 residues. The V end was cut by 6 bases, the J end by 8 bases, with 19 bases between. The CDR3 region is CASRREPGTREKLFF. The CDR3 DNA sequence: TGTGCCAGCAGAAGAGAGCCGGGGACTCGAGAAAAACTGTTTTTT.

The chain employs TRBV6-4 and TRBJ2-3, with 8 nucleotides matching TRBD1. The CDR3 runs 15 residues. Germline CDR1 and CDR2: MRHNA and SNTAGT. V lost 2 bases to trimming and J lost 3 bases; unmatched junction nucleotides: 4. The DNA for the CDR3 is TGTGCCAGCAGTGACACAGACAGGGGAACAGATACGCAGTATTTT. Its translation: CASSDTDRGTDTQYF.

This clone was observed a handful of times. CDR3 DNA: TGTGCCAGCAGTTTTCTTAGCTCTGGAAACACCATATATTTT. Its protein product is CASSFLSSGNTIYF. The chain uses TRBV28 and TRBJ1-3; D is undetermined. CDR1 MDHEN and CDR2 SYDVKM come from the germline V gene. V lost 3 bases to trimming and J lost 0 bases, with 6 bases between them. This CDR3 comprises 14 residues.